Listed below are T cell receptor beta chains from one sample, sequenced in a study of cytomegalovirus exposure and HLA in healthy donors. TCRdb's table, derived via immunoSEQ multiplex PCR, lists solely in-frame clones and lacks some. The table shows 160,000 or so clones, with 65% to 85% occurring only once. Sequencing was carried out using PBMCs. The receptors stem from a male donor in good health and CMV-seropositive. CDR3s include the opening cysteine and the closing phenylalanine or tryptophan. Fields, in order: clone size, J gene, V gene, D gene, CDR3 DNA, CDR3 protein. D genes are given only for firm matches. Not all rows give a size; the values are once, few, many and, for expanded clones, a class.

NA,TRBJ1-1,TRBV5-4,NA,TGTGCCAGCAGCCCTGGTGGGCAACTCACTGAAGCTTTCTTT,CASSPGGQLTEAFF
NA,TRBJ2-7,TRBV5-4,TRBD2,TGTGCCAGCAGCGTAGCCGGACTAGCGTCGAGCTCCTACGAGCAGTACTTC,CASSVAGLASSSYEQYF
NA,TRBJ2-1,TRBV14,TRBD2,TGTGCCAGCAGTCTAGCGGGAGGTTACTACAATGAGCAGTTCTTC,CASSLAGGYYNEQFF
NA,TRBJ2-3,TRBV11-2,TRBD2,TGTGCCAGCAGCTTAGGGCTAGCGGGAGGGTGGAGCACAGATACGCAGTATTTT,CASSLGLAGGWSTDTQYF
NA,TRBJ2-1,TRBV11-1,TRBD2,TGTGCCAGCAGCAAAGGACTAGCGGGAGGGACGAGCTCCTACAATGAGCAGTTCTTC,CASSKGLAGGTSSYNEQFF
few,TRBJ2-1,TRBV6-4,TRBD2,TGTGCCAGCAGTGATTCCGGGACTAGCGGATACAATGAGCAGTTCTTC,CASSDSGTSGYNEQFF
NA,TRBJ1-2,TRBV18,TRBD1,TGTGCCAGCTCGCCCGGGACAGGGAGTGAATATGGCTACACCTTC,CASSPGTGSEYGYTF
NA,TRBJ1-5,TRBV28,NA,TGTGCCAGCAGTTTTAGGGGCAGGGTCCATCAGCCCCAGCATTTT,CASSFRGRVHQPQHF
NA,TRBJ2-5,TRBV11-3,NA,TGTGCCAGCGGGGGCCGGGTTACCGAAGAGACCCAGTACTTC,CASGGRVTEETQYF
NA,TRBJ2-1,TRBV27,NA,TGTGCCAGCAGTTTAGCGGGCATTATACACAATGAGCAGTTCTTC,CASSLAGIIHNEQFF
NA,TRBJ1-5,TRBV19,NA,TGTGCCAGTAGTTTCGAACCTCCACAGGGCAATCAGCCCCAGCATTTT,CASSFEPPQGNQPQHF
NA,TRBJ1-1,TRBV28,NA,TGTGCCAGCAGTTCCCTTTCAGGCCCTATACGGAACACTGAAGCTTTCTTT,CASSSLSGPIRNTEAFF
once,TRBJ1-1,TRBV21-1,NA,TGTGCCAGCAGCGATGGCATTATGGACAGGAACACTGAAGCTTTCTTT,CASSDGIMDRNTEAFF
NA,TRBJ2-2,TRBV18,NA,TGTGCCAGCTCACCAACTCGCGAGTCCGGGGAGCTGTTTTTT,CASSPTRESGELFF
NA,TRBJ2-2,TRBV7-3,TRBD1,TGTGCCAGCAGACTGGGGACAGGGGCGCTAACCGGGGAGCTGTTTTTT,CASRLGTGALTGELFF
NA,TRBJ1-1,TRBV7-3,TRBD1,TGTGCCAGCAGCTCCAGGGGGGCACCCACTGAAGCTTTCTTT,CASSSRGAPTEAFF
NA,TRBJ2-1,TRBV10-3,TRBD2,TGTGCCATCAGTGACTCGGGACTAGGAATATCCGTGGTGTTCTTC,CAISDSGLGISVVFF
NA,TRBJ1-5,TRBV18,NA,TGTGCCAGCTCACCAAGGCAAGGGGTTGGCAATCAGCCCCAGCATTTT,CASSPRQGVGNQPQHF
NA,TRBJ2-7,TRBV11-3,NA,TGTGCCAGCAGCCCCCGACAGTCCTACGAGCAGTACTTC,CASSPRQSYEQYF
NA,TRBJ2-3,TRBV7-2,TRBD2,TGTGCCAGCAGCTTAAATAGGGCGGGAGGGTTCACAGATACGCAGTATTTT,CASSLNRAGGFTDTQYF
NA,TRBJ2-6,TRBV19,NA,TGTGCCAGTAGGCTACAGGGAGGGGGTTACCCTTCTGGGGCCAACGTCCTGACTTTC,CASRLQGGGYPSGANVLTF